The 18 T cell receptor beta chains in this list originate from one sample, sequenced in a study of blood T cells in healthy people across ages. Sample-barcoded 5' priming and a J-beta primer mix drove a second PCR of roughly 6 to 12 cycles. Each CDR3 protein gets one entry after TCRdb re-called the 5' RACE reads with MiXCR. The sample holds about 720,000 distinct CDR3 sequences, about a fifth seen once. Specimen: blood. These receptors originate from a man in his 70s in good health.

This clonotype was counted between two and nine times. The genes are TRBV29-1 and TRBJ2-3; 8 bases align to TRBD2. CDR3 length: 15 amino acids. Germline CDR1 is SQVTM and CDR2 is ANQGSEA. Trimming at V came to 2 bases and at J to 0 bases, leaving 4 bases not matched to a gene. The DNA of the CDR3 is TGCAGCGTTGAACCGGGAGGGCTCAGCACAGATACGCAGTATTTT. Protein sequence: CSVEPGGLSTDTQYF.

This clonotype was counted between two and nine times. CDR3 amino acids: CASSFRPPRTASGANVLTF. CDR3 coding DNA: TGTGCCAGCAGTTTCCGCCCCCCTCGGACCGCCTCTGGGGCCAACGTCCTGACTTTC. V and J are TRBV28 and TRBJ2-6; D remains ambiguous. This CDR3 has 19 residues. Trimming removed 3 bases from V and 0 bases from J, with 18 bases in between. The germline V gene encodes CDR1 MDHEN and CDR2 SYDVKM.

The chain recombines TRBV6-5 with TRBJ1-2; D gene ambiguous. Trimming shortened V by 6 bases and J by 3 bases, and 14 bases separated the two germline ends. This CDR3 comprises 14 residues. Looked up from germline, CDR1 is MNHEY and CDR2 is SVGAGI. The CDR3 is CASRLKLGDYGYTF. CDR3 coding DNA: TGTGCCAGCAGATTAAAACTGGGAGACTATGGCTACACCTTC.

In its sample, this clonotype was seen a few times. A read error may account for a junction end that differs from germline. The genes are TRBV12-3 or TRBV12-4 and TRBJ2-7; 8 bases fit TRBD1. The CDR3 consists of 14 residues. DNA of the CDR3: TGTGCCAGCAGACCGACAGGGGCCTCCTCCGAGCAGTACTTC. It translates to CASRPTGASSEQYF.

This clonotype was seen only a few times. This chain joins TRBV11-2 and TRBJ2-5, with D unclear. The DNA end is more similar to TRBJ2-7, so the J call may be wrong. Germline V gene sequence: CDR1 SGHAT, CDR2 FQNNGV. There are 15 residues in the CDR3. Written as DNA, the CDR3 is TGTGCCAGCAGCTTGACCAGGTCCCCTGTCTACGAGCAGTACTTC. Amino acids: CASSLTRSPVYEQYF.

V and J are TRBV14 and TRBJ2-5; 9 bases are a match to TRBD2. The J call may be incorrect, as the DNA end agrees better with TRBJ2-1. Germline CDR1 is SGHDN and CDR2 is FVKESK. The CDR3 is 17 amino acids. Written as DNA, the CDR3 is TGTGCCAGCAGCCAAGAATTTTCTGGCGGGAGGGCCATTGAGCAGTTCTTC. It yields the protein CASSQEFSGGRAIEQFF.

The chain has TRBV7-9 and TRBJ2-5; 12 bases fit TRBD2. The tail of the sequence fits TRBJ2-1 better, so the J call may be wrong. The CDR3 has 15 residues. Looked up from germline, CDR1 is SEHNR and CDR2 is FQNEAQ (reference sequence). CDR3: CASSSSGGALGEQFF. CDR3 sequence (DNA): TGTGCCAGCAGCTCTAGCGGGGGGGCGTTAGGTGAGCAGTTCTTC.

The chain recombines TRBV7-6 with TRBJ2-1; 11 bases agree with TRBD2. The germline V gene encodes CDR1 SGHVS and CDR2 FNYEAQ. Trimming took 4 bases from V and 3 from J; bases not matched to a gene: 5. The CDR3 spans 16 residues. The DNA for the CDR3 is TGTGCCAGCAGCTCATTAGCGGGAGGGAACTACAATGAGCAGTTCTTC. It encodes CASSSLAGGNYNEQFF.

The chain joins TRBV6-5 to TRBJ2-3; D is perhaps TRBD2 (5 bases). Germline values: CDR1 MNHEY, CDR2 SVGAGI. V shed 0 bases and J shed 2 bases, with 9 bases lying between them. This CDR3 region has 15 residues. Written as DNA, the CDR3 is TGTGCCAGCAGTTACTCCCCGGGGATCACAGATACGCAGTATTTT. Amino acids: CASSYSPGITDTQYF.

The genes are TRBV20-1 and TRBJ1-5, with D maybe TRBD1 (6 bases). Trimming took 1 base from V and 10 from J, leaving 20 bases between them. The CDR3 has 15 residues. The germline V gene has CDR1 DFQATT and CDR2 SNEGSKA (reference sequence). The CDR3 DNA reads TGCAGTGCTAGAGTCCAGGGACACTTAGGAGGACCCCAGCATTTT. Its translation is CSARVQGHLGGPQHF.

The chain recombines TRBV5-1 with TRBJ2-4; 9 bases agree with TRBD1. Germline values: CDR1 SGHRS, CDR2 YFSETQ. The CDR3 totals 15 residues. V dropped 0 bases and J dropped 8; count of bases not matched to a gene: 6. CDR3 sequence (DNA): TGCGCCAGCAGCTTGGAAGGGACAGGGTTGGACATTCAGTACTTC. It is translated as CASSLEGTGLDIQYF.

This chain uses TRBV10-3 with TRBJ2-5, with D possibly TRBD1 on 7 matching bases. The J call is in doubt because the DNA end fits TRBJ2-7 better. The CDR3 covers 13 residues. Germline V CDR1 and CDR2: ENHRY, SYGVKD. CDR3: CAITQGGPYEQYF. The CDR3 DNA reads as TGTGCCATCACCCAGGGGGGACCCTACGAGCAGTACTTC.

The table lists this clonotype with a few counts. This may be a read error, as it is one base from a much larger clone. The rearrangement links TRBV7-2 to TRBJ2-5; 7 bases align to TRBD2. The germline CDR1 and CDR2 sequences are SGHTA and FQGNSA. The CDR3 loop spans 15 amino acids. Written as DNA, the CDR3 is TGTGCCAGCAGCTTAAGACTAGCTCCGGAGGAGACCCAGTGCTTC. The encoded protein is CASSLRLAPEETQCF.

The chain employs TRBV7-2 and TRBJ1-1; D gene uncertain. Germline V gene lookup returns CDR1 SGHTA and CDR2 FQGNSA. Trimming took off 7 bases at V and 1 base at J, with 10 bases between the two ends. This CDR3 comprises 13 residues. The CDR3: CASTASRNTEAFF. In DNA, the CDR3 is TGTGCCAGCACGGCTTCGAGGAACACTGAAGCTTTCTTT.

J is TRBJ1-5 and V is TRBV28; tentatively, D is TRBD1 (5 bases). The CDR3 is made up of 15 amino acids. The ends were cut back, 6 bases at V and 0 bases at J, with 12 bases in the middle. Germline V lookup: CDR1 MDHEN, CDR2 SYDVKM. The CDR3 sequence: CASSQQEYSNQPQHF. The CDR3 DNA is TGTGCCAGCAGCCAACAGGAATATAGCAATCAGCCCCAGCATTTT.

This chain uses TRBV5-1 with TRBJ2-1; D ambiguous. Germline V CDR1 and CDR2: SGHRS, YFSETQ. Trimming removed 0 bases from V and 8 bases from J, with 12 bases in between. The length of the CDR3 is 14 residues. In nucleotides, the CDR3 is TGCGCCAGCAGCTTGGTGAGTAGCAGGTATGAGCAGTTCTTC. Its protein product is CASSLVSSRYEQFF.

Points on this clonotype: The junction departs from germline at one end; a sequencing error may be responsible. V gene TRBV4-1 combines with J gene TRBJ2-1, with a tentative D call TRBD1 (7 bases). Germline CDR1 MGHRA, CDR2 YSYEKL. This CDR3 spans 17 amino acids. The DNA for the CDR3 is TGCGCCAGCAGCCATCCCAGAGACAGGGAGGACTACAATGCGCAGTTCTTC. It is translated as CASSHPRDREDYNAQFF.

This clonotype was observed a few times. The chain combines TRBV20-1 with TRBJ1-4; unclear D gene. There are 13 residues in the CDR3. Trimming left V 3 bases short and J 8 bases short, with 13 bases between. The germline V gene encodes CDR1 DFQATT and CDR2 SNEGSKA (reference sequence). The CDR3 reads CSAREDGREKLFF. The DNA of the CDR3 is TGCAGTGCTAGGGAGGACGGGCGGGAAAAACTGTTTTTT.